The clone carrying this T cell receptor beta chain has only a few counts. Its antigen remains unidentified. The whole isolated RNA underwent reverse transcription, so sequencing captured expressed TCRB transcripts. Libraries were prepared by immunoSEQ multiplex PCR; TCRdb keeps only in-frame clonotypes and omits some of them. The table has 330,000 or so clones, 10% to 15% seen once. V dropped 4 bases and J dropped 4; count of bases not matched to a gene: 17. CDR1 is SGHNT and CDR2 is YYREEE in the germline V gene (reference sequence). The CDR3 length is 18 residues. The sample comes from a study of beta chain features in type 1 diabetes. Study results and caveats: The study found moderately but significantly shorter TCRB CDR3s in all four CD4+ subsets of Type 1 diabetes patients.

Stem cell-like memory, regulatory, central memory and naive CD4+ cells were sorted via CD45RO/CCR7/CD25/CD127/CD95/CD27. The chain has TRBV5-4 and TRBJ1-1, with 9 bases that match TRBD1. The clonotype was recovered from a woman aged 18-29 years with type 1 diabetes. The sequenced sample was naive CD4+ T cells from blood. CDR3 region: CASSRGTGGPRPATEAFF. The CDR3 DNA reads TGTGCCAGCAGCCGTGGAACAGGGGGCCCCCGCCCGGCCACTGAAGCTTTCTTT.